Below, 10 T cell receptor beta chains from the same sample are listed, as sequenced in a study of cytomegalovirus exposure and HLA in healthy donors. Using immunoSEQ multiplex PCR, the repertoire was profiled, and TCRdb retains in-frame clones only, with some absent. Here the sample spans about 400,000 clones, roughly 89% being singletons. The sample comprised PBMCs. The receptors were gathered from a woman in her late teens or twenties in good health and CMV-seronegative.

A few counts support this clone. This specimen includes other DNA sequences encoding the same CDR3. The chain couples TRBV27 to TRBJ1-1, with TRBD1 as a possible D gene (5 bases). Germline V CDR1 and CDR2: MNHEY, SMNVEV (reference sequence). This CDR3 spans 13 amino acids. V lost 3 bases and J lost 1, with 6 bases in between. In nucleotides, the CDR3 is TGTGCCAGCAGTTTGGGGGGGAACACTGAAGCTTTCTTT. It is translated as CASSLGGNTEAFF.

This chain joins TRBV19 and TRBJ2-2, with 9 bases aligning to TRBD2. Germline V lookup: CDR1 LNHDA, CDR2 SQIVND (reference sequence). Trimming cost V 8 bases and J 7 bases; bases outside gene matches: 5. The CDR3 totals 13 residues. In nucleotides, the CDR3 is TGTGCCAGTCTAGCGGGATGGGGCGGGGAGCTGTTTTTT. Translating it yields CASLAGWGGELFF.

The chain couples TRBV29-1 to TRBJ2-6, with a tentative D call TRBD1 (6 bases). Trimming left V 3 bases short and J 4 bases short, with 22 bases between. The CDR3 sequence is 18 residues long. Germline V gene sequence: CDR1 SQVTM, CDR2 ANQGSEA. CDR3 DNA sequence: TGCAGCGTTGAGGCCGGGACACGTCTCAGGGCGGGGGCCAACGTCCTGACTTTC. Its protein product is CSVEAGTRLRAGANVLTF.

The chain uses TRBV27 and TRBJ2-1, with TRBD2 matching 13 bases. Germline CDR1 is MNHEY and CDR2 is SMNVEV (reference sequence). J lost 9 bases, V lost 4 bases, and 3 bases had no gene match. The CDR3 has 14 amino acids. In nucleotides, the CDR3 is TGTGCCAGCAGTTCGGGACTAGCGGGATCTGAGCAGTTCTTC. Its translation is CASSSGLAGSEQFF.

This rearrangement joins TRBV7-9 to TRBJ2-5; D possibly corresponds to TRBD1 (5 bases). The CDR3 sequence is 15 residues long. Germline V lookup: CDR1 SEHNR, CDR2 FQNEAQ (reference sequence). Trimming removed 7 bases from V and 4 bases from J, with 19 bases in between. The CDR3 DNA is TGTGCCAGCACCGTAGGGGTTGCGGTGGGAGAGACCCAGTACTTC. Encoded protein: CASTVGVAVGETQYF.

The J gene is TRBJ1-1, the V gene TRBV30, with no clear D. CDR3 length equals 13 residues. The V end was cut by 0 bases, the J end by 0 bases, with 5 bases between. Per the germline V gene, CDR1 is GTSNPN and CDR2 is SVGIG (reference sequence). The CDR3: CAWSVLLNTEAFF. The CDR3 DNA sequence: TGTGCCTGGAGTGTACTGCTGAACACTGAAGCTTTCTTT.

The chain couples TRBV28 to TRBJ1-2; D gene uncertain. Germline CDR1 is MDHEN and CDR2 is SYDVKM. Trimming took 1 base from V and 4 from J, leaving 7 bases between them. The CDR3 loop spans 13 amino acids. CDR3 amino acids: CASSLYGSYGYTF. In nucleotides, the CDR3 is TGTGCCAGCAGTTTATATGGCAGCTATGGCTACACCTTC.

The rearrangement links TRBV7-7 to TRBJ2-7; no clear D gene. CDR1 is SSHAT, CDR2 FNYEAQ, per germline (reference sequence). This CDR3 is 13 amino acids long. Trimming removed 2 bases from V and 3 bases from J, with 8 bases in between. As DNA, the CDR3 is TGTGCCAGCAGCTTAACAGACAACTACGAGCAGTACTTC. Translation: CASSLTDNYEQYF.

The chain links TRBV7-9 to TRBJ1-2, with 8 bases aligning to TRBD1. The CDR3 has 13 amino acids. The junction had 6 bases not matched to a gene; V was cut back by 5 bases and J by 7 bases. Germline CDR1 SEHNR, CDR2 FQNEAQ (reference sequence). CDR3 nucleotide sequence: TGTGCCAGCAGCCAGACAGGGGAACGTGGCTACACCTTC. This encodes CASSQTGERGYTF.

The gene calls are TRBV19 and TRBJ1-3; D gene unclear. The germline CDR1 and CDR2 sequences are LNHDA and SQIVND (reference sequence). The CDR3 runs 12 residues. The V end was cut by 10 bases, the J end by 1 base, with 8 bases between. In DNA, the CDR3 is TGTGCCACATCCTATTCTGGAAACACCATATATTTT. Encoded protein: CATSYSGNTIYF. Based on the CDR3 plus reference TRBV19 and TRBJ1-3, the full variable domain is DGGITQSPKYLFRKEGQNVTLSCEQNLNHDAMYWYRQDPGQGLRLIYYSQIVNDFQKGDIAEGYSVSREKKESFPLTVTSAQKNPTAFYLCATSYSGNTIYFGEGSWLTVV.